What follows describes a single T cell receptor (beta chain). The antigen remains unidentified. The same CDR3 is also encoded by other DNA sequences in this sample. V shed 0 bases and J 4 bases; nucleotides not matched to a gene: 1. Germline V gene lookup returns CDR1 SGDLS and CDR2 YYNGEE. The CDR3 runs 15 residues. This entry comes from a study of shared clonotypes between healthy human individuals. Whole-study results and caveats: Non-shared clonotypes had lower generation probabilities than clonotypes shared by all four sorted-subset donors.

At a deep level, the assay was run. Measured with immunoSEQ multiplex PCR; TCRdb has only the in-frame clones, and not every one. This table has 2 million to 2.5 million clones, under 97% appearing once. The material sequenced was naive CD4+ T cells sorted from blood. The subset denotes: CD45RA+ positively selected. This receptor was obtained from a young man in good health. V is TRBV9 and J is TRBJ1-2, with 12 bases fitting TRBD1. The CDR3 reads CASSVGDRGPYGYTF. CDR3 in DNA: TGTGCCAGCAGCGTAGGGGACAGGGGGCCCTATGGCTACACCTTC.